This is a list of T cell receptor beta chains from one sample in a study of cytomegalovirus exposure and HLA in healthy donors. Repertoires were generated with immunoSEQ multiplex PCR, while TCRdb's copy carries only in-frame clones and drops some. The top ten hold 2% to 2.5% of the sample, which has about 150,000 clones, roughly 81% seen once. Sequenced sample: PBMCs. The receptor set was obtained from a woman under 30 in good health and CMV-seronegative. CDR3s include the opening cysteine and the closing phenylalanine or tryptophan. The D gene is left open where the match is weak. Rows may omit the clone size; those that give it use once, few, many or a size class.

CDR3 protein	CDR3 DNA	V gene	J gene	clone size	D gene
CARGAGPNYNEQFF	TGCGCCAGAGGGGCGGGGCCGAACTACAATGAGCAGTTCTTC	TRBV4-3	TRBJ2-1	.	.
CASSLGWGRGGDNEQFF	TGCGCCAGCAGCTTGGGGTGGGGGCGGGGGGGCGACAATGAGCAGTTCTTC	TRBV5-1	TRBJ2-1	.	TRBD2
CSVGTGTGYTF	TGCAGCGTTGGAACAGGGACTGGCTACACCTTC	TRBV29-1	TRBJ1-2	.	.
CASNQGSGNTIYF	TGTGCCAGCAATCAGGGCTCTGGAAACACCATATATTTT	TRBV11-2	TRBJ1-3	.	.
CASSQGREYTF	TGCGCCAGCAGCCAAGGGCGGGAGTACACCTTC	TRBV4-1	TRBJ1-2	.	.
CASSPTTPYEQYF	TGTGCCAGCAGCCCGACTACCCCCTACGAGCAGTACTTC	TRBV6-6	TRBJ2-7	.	.
CAPDRARRDTQYF	TGTGCCCCCGACAGGGCAAGAAGAGATACGCAGTATTTT	TRBV6-4	TRBJ2-3	.	TRBD1
CAWRTSRTGLRYEQYF	TGTGCCTGGAGGACTTCCCGGACAGGGTTGAGATACGAGCAGTACTTC	TRBV30	TRBJ2-7	.	TRBD1
CASSDSSGGANEQFF	TGTGCCAGCAGTGACTCGAGCGGGGGGGCCAATGAGCAGTTCTTC	TRBV6-4	TRBJ2-1	many	TRBD2
CAIRAGTGYLNTEAFF	TGTGCCATCAGGGCCGGGACAGGGTACTTGAACACTGAAGCTTTCTTT	TRBV10-3	TRBJ1-1	.	TRBD1
CASSATGGGGNQPQHF	TGTGCCAGCAGCGCGACAGGGGGCGGGGGCAATCAGCCCCAGCATTTT	TRBV9	TRBJ1-5	.	TRBD1
CRGTSGRAVETQYF	TGCAGGGGGACTAGCGGGCGCGCCGTGGAGACCCAGTACTTC	TRBV29-1	TRBJ2-5	.	TRBD2
CASSLRDIRSYNEQFF	TGTGCCAGCAGTCTAAGGGACATTCGCTCCTACAATGAGCAGTTCTTC	TRBV27	TRBJ2-1	.	.
CASSYSTGFNSPLHF	TGTGCCAGCAGTTACTCGACAGGGTTTAATTCACCCCTCCACTTT	TRBV6-5	TRBJ1-6	once	TRBD1
CASSLLRASGNEQFF	TGTGCCAGCTCTTTACTTAGGGCTAGCGGCAATGAGCAGTTCTTC	TRBV6-1	TRBJ2-1	.	TRBD2
CASSEAGGQGGELFF	TGCGCCAGCAGTGAGGCGGGGGGGCAAGGCGGGGAGCTGTTTTTT	TRBV10-1	TRBJ2-2	.	TRBD2
CASSLGAALAGEETQYF	TGTGCCAGCAGCTTGGGGGCGGCGCTAGCGGGGGAAGAGACCCAGTACTTC	TRBV5-4	TRBJ2-5	once	TRBD2
CASSSATGGMTQHF	TGTGCCAGCAGCTCGGCGACAGGGGGGATGACCCAGCATTTT	TRBV5-6	TRBJ1-5	.	TRBD1
CASMAIPSYEQYF	TGTGCCAGCATGGCCATCCCGTCCTACGAGCAGTACTTC	TRBV27	TRBJ2-7	.	.
CASSDFTGTTDNYGYTF	TGTGCCAGCAGCGACTTTACAGGGACGACTGATAACTATGGCTACACCTTC	TRBV7-9	TRBJ1-2	.	.
CASRGRGSYGYTF	TGTGCCAGCCGAGGGAGAGGTAGCTATGGCTACACCTTC	TRBV6-1	TRBJ1-2	.	.
CASSHRDRGHEKLFF	TGCGCCAGCAGCCACCGGGACAGGGGGCACGAAAAACTGTTTTTT	TRBV4-3	TRBJ1-4	.	TRBD1
CASSTNFETQYF	TGTGCCAGCAGCACCAACTTTGAGACCCAGTACTTC	TRBV5-4	TRBJ2-5	.	.
CASSGPGTGRNQPQHF	TGTGCCAGCAGCGGTCCCGGGACAGGGAGGAATCAGCCCCAGCATTTT	TRBV2	TRBJ1-5	.	TRBD1
CASSPKREAWETQYF	TGTGCCAGCAGTCCCAAGCGGGAGGCCTGGGAGACCCAGTACTTC	TRBV28	TRBJ2-5	.	TRBD2
CASSILPGNQPQHF	TGTGCCAGTAGTATACTTCCAGGGAATCAGCCCCAGCATTTT	TRBV19	TRBJ1-5	once	.
CASSPFADSYEQYF	TGTGCCAGCTCACCATTTGCGGACTCCTACGAGCAGTACTTC	TRBV18	TRBJ2-7	.	.
CASSGLGLALYEQYF	TGTGCCAGCAGTGGATTGGGCCTCGCTCTCTACGAGCAGTACTTC	TRBV6-1	TRBJ2-7	.	.
CASSSLLSLDKPYEQYF	TGTGCCAGCAGTTCCCTCCTTTCTCTGGACAAACCCTACGAGCAGTACTTC	TRBV28	TRBJ2-7	.	.
CASSQVPTVGNQPQHF	TGCGCCAGCAGCCAAGTTCCGACAGTCGGCAATCAGCCCCAGCATTTT	TRBV4-1	TRBJ1-5	many	.
CASSLSQNNEQFF	TGTGCCAGTAGTCTCTCACAGAACAATGAGCAGTTCTTC	TRBV19	TRBJ2-1	.	.
CASSGAGSQPQHF	TGTGCCAGTAGTGGGGCAGGCAGCCAGCCCCAGCATTTT	TRBV19	TRBJ1-5	.	.
CASSPLAVLAGGLDTQYF	TGTGCCAGCAGCCCGCTAGCAGTCCTAGCGGGGGGGTTAGATACGCAGTATTTT	TRBV11-2	TRBJ2-3	.	TRBD2
CASSQSRNTGELFF	TGCGCCAGCAGCCAATCGAGAAACACCGGGGAGCTGTTTTTT	TRBV4-3	TRBJ2-2	.	.
CASSSPRGRSNTGELFF	TGTGCCAGCAGCTCACCTAGGGGGCGGTCGAACACCGGGGAGCTGTTTTTT	TRBV11-3	TRBJ2-2	.	TRBD1
CASSIRGNQPQHF	TGTGCCAGTAGTATAAGGGGGAATCAGCCCCAGCATTTT	TRBV19	TRBJ1-5	.	.
CAWSAGYTEAFF	TGTGCCTGGAGTGCAGGGTACACTGAAGCTTTCTTT	TRBV30	TRBJ1-1	.	.
CASSPGTGNYEQYF	TGCGCCAGCAGCCCGGGGACAGGGAACTACGAGCAGTACTTC	TRBV5-1	TRBJ2-7	.	TRBD1
CASSPEGAPTPEAFF	TGTGCCAGCAGTCCCGAAGGGGCCCCGACCCCTGAAGCTTTCTTT	TRBV28	TRBJ1-1	.	.